The clone carrying this T cell receptor beta chain has ten or more counts. Antigen: not known. The record originates from a study of T-cell reconstitution after alpha-beta-depleted transplantation in children. Findings and limits, study-wide: Newly produced T cells mostly accounted for T-cell counts and diversity one year post-transplant.

Germline V gives CDR1 SEHNR, CDR2 FQNEAQ (reference sequence). The CDR3 extends over 16 amino acids. Trimming cost V 5 bases and J 1 base, with 15 bases left between them. Molecular barcoding with unique molecular identifiers was used for the TCRbeta library. TCRdb processed the PCR reads anew with MiXCR; each CDR3 protein has one entry. The sample has hundreds of thousands of distinct CDR3 sequences; roughly 13% are singletons. The specimen comprised PBMCs, mostly from graft donor cells, sampled 360 days after TCRalphabeta/CD19-depleted stem cell transplant. The TCR originated in a male patient under 18 who had a stem cell transplant for acute myeloid leukemia, so the T cells may come from the graft donor. The gene calls are TRBV7-9 and TRBJ2-1; possibly TRBD1 for D (6 bases). The CDR3 is CASSEDRDKSYNEQFF. The CDR3 DNA follows: TGTGCCAGCAGCGAAGACCGGGACAAGTCCTACAATGAGCAGTTCTTC.